This entry describes one T cell receptor beta chain. Its matching antigen is unknown. Investigators spread the genomic DNA of each subset evenly over several immunoSEQ plates. The repertoire was sequenced with immunoSEQ multiplex PCR; TCRdb's copy has only in-frame clones and lacks some. The table shows about 1 million clones, with more than 65% occurring only once. CDR1 is KGHSH, CDR2 LQKENI, per germline. The CDR3 length is 15 residues. The V gene end was trimmed by 2 bases and the J gene end by 9 bases; junction bases not matched to a gene: 5. This entry is derived from a study of shared clonotypes between healthy human individuals. Study-wide points: Donor clonotype sharing was expected to depend on sequencing depth.

This chain connects TRBV18 to TRBJ2-1; 12 bases are a match to TRBD2. The clonotype originates from a man aged 18-30 years in good health. The specimen sequenced was memory CD4+ T cells sorted from blood. Indicated subset: CD45RA-negative fraction. The CDR3 here is CASSPWTSGAGEQFF. The CDR3, as DNA: TGTGCCAGCTCACCATGGACTAGCGGGGCGGGTGAGCAGTTCTTC. The variable domain in full, with the rest retrieved from reference TRBV18 and TRBJ2-1, is NAGVMQNPRHLVRRRGQEARLRCSPMKGHSHVYWYRQLPEEGLKFMVYLQKENIIDESGMPKERFSAEFPKEGPSILRIQQVVRGDSAAYFCASSPWTSGAGEQFFGPGTRLTVL.